This is a list of T cell receptor beta chains from one sample in a study of blood T cell repertoires in COVID-19. Generated by immunoSEQ multiplex PCR, the TCRdb table keeps only in-frame clones and is missing some. The sample lists some 200,000 clones, around 90% occurring once. Input material: PBMCs or T cells enriched from blood (not recorded which). Receptors were obtained from a woman between 25 and 40 years old who had recovered from COVID-19. Both conserved end residues are part of each CDR3. The D gene is left open where the match is weak.

TRBV11-2	-	13	TRBJ2-2	CASSHRRAGELFF
TRBV5-5	-	15	TRBJ1-5	CASSLFGDRNQPQHF
TRBV5-8	TRBD1	16	TRBJ1-2	CASSLTGVGAAYGYTF
TRBV24-1	TRBD1	15	TRBJ2-3	CATSQPTGGLDTQYF
TRBV5-8	TRBD2	14	TRBJ2-5	CASNLPAGVETQYF
TRBV7-8	-	13	TRBJ1-5	CASSLGAGSAQHF
TRBV24-1	TRBD1	16	TRBJ1-2	CATSDFLQGANYGYTF
TRBV27	TRBD1	15	TRBJ1-5	CASSFVGQGSQPQHF
TRBV12-1	-	19	TRBJ1-5	CASSSSGTGFQGSNQPQHF
TRBV18	TRBD1	14	TRBJ2-1	CASSVRDRDNEQFF
TRBV19	TRBD1	13	TRBJ1-5	CASGQGIHQPQHF
TRBV4-2	TRBD1	17	TRBJ1-1	CASSQVDRGRANTEAFF
TRBV24-1	-	15	TRBJ2-3	CATSDRQTSTDTQYF
TRBV10-1	TRBD1	18	TRBJ2-5	CASSEAGTGANKEGTQYF
TRBV30	TRBD1	14	TRBJ1-2	CAWTGDRGNYGYTF
TRBV24-1	TRBD1	13	TRBJ2-3	CATSLTGADTQYF
TRBV2	TRBD1	13	TRBJ2-1	CANNRDRYNEQFF
TRBV9	TRBD2	14	TRBJ2-3	CASSLAGHRDTQYF
TRBV19	-	13	TRBJ2-5	CASSMSGQETQYF
TRBV27	-	15	TRBJ1-1	CASSFREGWNTEAFF
TRBV30	TRBD2	14	TRBJ2-2	CAWRLPWGGGELFF
TRBV4-3	-	13	TRBJ1-1	CASSQASGTEAFF
TRBV9	TRBD2	17	TRBJ2-2	CASSAGLAGGRTGELFF
TRBV5-5	TRBD1	14	TRBJ2-7	CASSLGGGIYEQYF
TRBV6-2/TRBV6-3	TRBD1	15	TRBJ2-5	CASSYRAGGMETQYF
TRBV19	-	14	TRBJ1-1	CASSPVYEGTEAFF
TRBV7-2	TRBD2	16	TRBJ2-3	CASSLGAGSGADTQYF
TRBV24-1	TRBD1	13	TRBJ2-7	CATMDRVYGEQYF
TRBV10-3	TRBD1	14	TRBJ2-7	CAIRSTGGSYEQYF
TRBV7-2	TRBD1	16	TRBJ2-3	CASSSRTGARTDTQYF
TRBV7-8	TRBD2	16	TRBJ2-7	CASSRGLAGGPSEQYF
TRBV12-3/TRBV12-4	-	13	TRBJ2-7	CASSLISVYEQYF
TRBV20-1	-	11	TRBJ1-2	CSAFDSYGYTF
TRBV5-4	TRBD2	16	TRBJ2-5	CASSPWTSGGQGTQYF
TRBV16	TRBD1	17	TRBJ1-6	CASSQWGQGGDNSPLHF
TRBV30	TRBD1	14	TRBJ1-2	CAWSEGQPEGGYTF
TRBV3-1/TRBV3-2	-	15	TRBJ1-5	CASSQDQSGEQPQHF
TRBV7-2	-	14	TRBJ1-5	CASSLGGENQPQHF
TRBV5-6	-	13	TRBJ1-2	CASSLKRGYGYTF
TRBV6-2/TRBV6-3	TRBD1	14	TRBJ1-5	CASSWQGVGQPQHF
TRBV4-3	TRBD1	15	TRBJ1-5	CASSQDYDRALPQHF
TRBV7-9	TRBD1	14	TRBJ1-2	CASSRDSQNYGYTF
TRBV19	-	13	TRBJ2-7	CASSIREAYEQYF
TRBV6-2/TRBV6-3	-	16	TRBJ2-1	CASSYSYLGSYNEQFF